One and the same sample provided the 17 T cell receptor beta chains below, sequenced in a study of T cell clones after liver transplantation. Here immunoSEQ multiplex PCR was the method, and the copy in TCRdb shows in-frame clones only, minus some. The profile shows around 43,000 clones, approximately 86% of them singletons. This sample comprised CD4+ T cells from blood, obtained 24 months after liver transplant. The origin of the receptors is a human patient who received a liver transplant. Some T cells may arise from the graft donor.

This chain connects TRBV9 to TRBJ1-4; D is possibly TRBD1 (6 bases). Germline V lookup: CDR1 SGDLS, CDR2 YYNGEE. This CDR3 region has 15 residues. Deletions cut 3 bases from V and 8 bases from J, with 17 bases between. CDR3 protein: CASSAARGLGEKLFF. The CDR3 DNA reads TGTGCCAGCAGCGCAGCCCGGGGGCTAGGGGAAAAACTGTTTTTT.

J is TRBJ2-4 and V is TRBV9; 7 bases are a match to TRBD1. The V gene end was trimmed by 2 bases and the J gene end by 6 bases; junction bases not matched to a gene: 8. Germline-derived CDR1 and CDR2 are SGDLS and YYNGEE. CDR3 length: 15 amino acids. The CDR3 sequence: CASSVGDSARNIQYF. In nucleotides, the CDR3 is TGTGCCAGCAGCGTTGGGGACAGTGCAAGAAACATTCAGTACTTC.

The rearrangement links TRBV6-6 to TRBJ1-5, with D unclear. V gave up 2 bases and J gave up 0 bases, with 11 bases separating them. The CDR3 consists of 16 residues. Germline V gene lookup returns CDR1 MNHNY and CDR2 SVGAGI (reference sequence). DNA of the CDR3: TGTGCCAGCAGTTACGACGGCAAGTATAGCAATCAGCCCCAGCATTTT. The encoded protein is CASSYDGKYSNQPQHF.

This rearrangement joins TRBV5-1 to TRBJ1-6; possible D gene TRBD1, 6 bases. V lost 0 bases to trimming and J lost 2 bases, with 9 bases between them. The CDR3 length is 16 residues. Germline CDR1 and CDR2: SGHRS and YFSETQ. For the CDR3, the DNA is TGCGCCAGCAGCTTGGTCGGGGGCACCTATAATTCACCCCTCCACTTT. Its protein product is CASSLVGGTYNSPLHF.

V gene TRBV30 combines with J gene TRBJ2-2; no clear D gene. The germline CDR1 and CDR2 sequences are GTSNPN and SVGIG (reference sequence). Between the trimmed V and J ends, which lost 0 bases and 4 bases, there was a span of 15 bases. This CDR3 has 16 amino acids. This CDR3 reads CAWSVLVGRSTGELFF. The CDR3, as DNA: TGTGCCTGGAGTGTACTGGTGGGAAGGTCCACCGGGGAGCTGTTTTTT.

V is TRBV10-1 and J is TRBJ1-5; TRBD1 matches at 8 bases. The CDR3 runs 16 residues. The J segment lost 6 bases and the V segment lost 5 bases, leaving 12 bases of the junction unmatched. Germline V gives CDR1 WNHNN, CDR2 SYGVQD (reference sequence). The CDR3 nucleotides read TGCGCCAGCAGTTCAGGTCGGACAGGGAGGAGTCAGCCCCAGCATTTT. The encoded protein is CASSSGRTGRSQPQHF.

DNA for the CDR3: TGTGCCAGCAGCGTTTTACTGGGACAGGAGGGCACCGGGGAGCTGTTTTTT. It specifies CASSVLLGQEGTGELFF. This chain joins TRBV9 and TRBJ2-2; 8 nucleotides match TRBD1. This CDR3 is 17 amino acids long. V lost 2 bases, J lost 4 bases, and 10 bases stayed unmatched. Germline V lookup: CDR1 SGDLS, CDR2 YYNGEE.

The rearrangement links TRBV6-6 to TRBJ2-2, with D possibly called TRBD1 or TRBD2 (5 bases each). Trimming stripped 7 bases from V and 8 bases from J, with 17 bases between. The CDR3 length is 14 residues. Germline CDR1 and CDR2: MNHNY and SVGAGI (reference sequence). The CDR3 sequence is CASTSSGPGGELFF. The CDR3 region has the DNA TGTGCCAGCACTTCTTCGGGGCCGGGTGGGGAGCTGTTTTTT.

V is TRBV5-1 and J is TRBJ1-1; D gene unclear. Trimming cost V 4 bases and J 0 bases, with 10 bases left between them. Per the germline V gene, CDR1 is SGHRS and CDR2 is YFSETQ. The CDR3 consists of 14 residues. DNA of the CDR3: TGCGCCAGCAGCCGGAGCCTCATGAACACTGAAGCTTTCTTT. Amino acids: CASSRSLMNTEAFF.

The chain links TRBV27 to TRBJ2-1, with D possibly matching TRBD2 (5 bases). Germline CDR1 and CDR2: MNHEY and SMNVEV (reference sequence). The CDR3 is 17 residues long. V lost 4 bases, J lost 0 bases, and 16 bases lay in between. CDR3 protein: CASSSSIRADSYNEQFF. The CDR3 DNA reads as TGTGCCAGCAGTTCGTCAATCCGAGCGGACTCCTACAATGAGCAGTTCTTC.

V gene TRBV5-6 combines with J gene TRBJ2-7, with D perhaps matching TRBD1 or TRBD2 (6 bases each). Looked up from germline, CDR1 is SGHDT and CDR2 is YYEEEE. The CDR3 is 17 residues long. With 4 bases removed from V and 2 bases from J, the gap between germline ends came to 22 bases. CDR3 nucleotides: TGTGCCAGCAGCCCCTTCGGGGGCGGGACAAAAGCCTACGAGCAGTACTTC. Encoded protein: CASSPFGGGTKAYEQYF.

The chain links TRBV14 to TRBJ1-6; D is undetermined. CDR3 size: 13 residues. V lost 6 bases, J lost 9 bases, and 12 bases lay in between. Germline V lookup: CDR1 SGHDN, CDR2 FVKESK. The chain's CDR3 is CASSSQDRSPLHF. The CDR3, as DNA: TGTGCCAGCAGTTCTCAGGATCGTTCACCCCTCCACTTT.

The chain carries TRBV19 and TRBJ1-1, with TRBD1 matching 12 bases. This CDR3 is built from 15 residues. Germline V gene data show CDR1 as LNHDA and CDR2 as SQIVND (reference sequence). J was trimmed by 5 bases and V by 6 bases; bases with no gene match: 7. CDR3 in DNA: TGTGCCAGTAGAACAGGGACAGGGGGCAGGACTGAAGCTTTCTTT. It encodes CASRTGTGGRTEAFF. The full variable domain, rest sourced from reference TRBV19 and TRBJ1-1, is DGGITQSPKYLFRKEGQNVTLSCEQNLNHDAMYWYRQDPGQGLRLIYYSQIVNDFQKGDIAEGYSVSREKKESFPLTVTSAQKNPTAFYLCASRTGTGGRTEAFFGQGTRLTVV.

This CDR3 is CASSIGQGQSKNIQYF. CDR3 coding DNA: TGTGCCAGTAGTATAGGACAGGGTCAATCCAAAAACATTCAGTACTTC. The V gene is TRBV19, the J gene TRBJ2-4, with 7 bases fitting TRBD1. J was trimmed by 2 bases and V by 1 base; bases with no gene match: 5. Per germline, CDR1 LNHDA and CDR2 SQIVND (reference sequence). This CDR3 comprises 16 residues.

CDR3 amino acids: CASSTNGQGFTDTQYF. The CDR3 DNA is TGTGCCAGCAGCACAAACGGACAGGGTTTTACAGATACGCAGTATTTT. The chain is built from TRBV5-6 and TRBJ2-3; TRBD1 matches 8 bases. From germline, CDR1 is SGHDT and CDR2 YYEEEE. The CDR3 is 16 residues long. With 4 bases clipped from V and 3 bases from J, the junction kept 10 bases outside the gene matches.

In DNA, the CDR3 is TGTGCCACGAGTGGTCGGGATACGCAGTATTTT. Amino acid sequence: CATSGRDTQYF. V usage is TRBV19 and J usage is TRBJ2-3; D is undetermined. The CDR3 loop spans 11 amino acids. CDR1 and CDR2 (germline): LNHDA, SQIVND (reference sequence). Trimming took 10 bases from V and 6 from J, leaving 11 bases between them.

The J gene is TRBJ2-7, the V gene TRBV14; D gene uncertain. Between the trimmed V and J ends, which lost 0 bases and 7 bases, there was a span of 13 bases. Germline CDR1 is SGHDN and CDR2 is FVKESK. The CDR3 runs to 14 residues. CDR3 amino acids: CASSQDLDGREQYF. The CDR3 region has the DNA TGTGCCAGCAGCCAAGATCTGGATGGTCGGGAGCAGTACTTC.